Only a few counts were recorded for the clone carrying this TCR beta chain. This CDR3 comprises 14 residues. CDR1 and CDR2 from the germline V gene are GTSNPN and SVGIG (reference sequence). The ends lost 7 bases at V and 0 bases at J; junction bases unmatched: 7. As processed by the authors: Nucleated cell number was recorded as an estimate derived from reference gene primer amplification. The data were produced by immunoSEQ multiplex PCR, yet TCRdb's version contains in-frame clones alone and is incomplete. V, J and clone size are taken as reported in that table, and D and trimming were inferred from the DNA itself. The table has 160,000 or so clones, about 80% seen once. The sample originates from a study of blood T cell repertoires in COVID-19. About the study: COVID-19 samples collected from the United States, Italy and Spain covered acute and convalescent phases. From T cells, B-cell-depleted T cells, or PBMCs came the material, which was cDNA or gDNA.

The TCR was taken from a woman older than 75 with acute or convalescent COVID-19. The sequenced material came from peripheral blood. The V gene is TRBV30, the J gene TRBJ2-7, with 9 nucleotides matching TRBD1. The DNA for the CDR3 is TGTGCCTCCACCGGGACAGGGTTCTCCTACGAGCAGTACTTC. Encoded protein: CASTGTGFSYEQYF.